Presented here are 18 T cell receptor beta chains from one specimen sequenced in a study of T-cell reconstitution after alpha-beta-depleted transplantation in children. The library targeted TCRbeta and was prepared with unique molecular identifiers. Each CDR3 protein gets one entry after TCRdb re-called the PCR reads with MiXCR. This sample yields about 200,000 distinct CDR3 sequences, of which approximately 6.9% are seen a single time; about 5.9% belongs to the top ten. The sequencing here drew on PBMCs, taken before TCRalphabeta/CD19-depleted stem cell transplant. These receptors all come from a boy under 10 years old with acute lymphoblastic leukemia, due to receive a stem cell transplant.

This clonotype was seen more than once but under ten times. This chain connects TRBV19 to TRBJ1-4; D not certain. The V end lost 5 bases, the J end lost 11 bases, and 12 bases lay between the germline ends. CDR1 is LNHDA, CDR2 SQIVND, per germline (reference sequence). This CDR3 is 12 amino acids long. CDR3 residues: CASSPWSEKLFF. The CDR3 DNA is TGTGCCAGTAGTCCCTGGAGCGAGAAACTGTTTTTT. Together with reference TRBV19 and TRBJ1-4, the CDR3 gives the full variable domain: DGGITQSPKYLFRKEGQNVTLSCEQNLNHDAMYWYRQDPGQGLRLIYYSQIVNDFQKGDIAEGYSVSREKKESFPLTVTSAQKNPTAFYLCASSPWSEKLFFGSGTQLSVL.

The CDR3 loop is CASGPGGYEQYF. As DNA, the CDR3 is TGTGCCAGCGGACCCGGTGGCTACGAGCAGTACTTC. This chain links TRBV6-6 with TRBJ2-7; D is undetermined. V lost 8 bases, J lost 3 bases, and 11 bases lay in between. CDR1 and CDR2 (germline): MNHNY, SVGAGI (reference sequence). This CDR3 comprises 12 residues.

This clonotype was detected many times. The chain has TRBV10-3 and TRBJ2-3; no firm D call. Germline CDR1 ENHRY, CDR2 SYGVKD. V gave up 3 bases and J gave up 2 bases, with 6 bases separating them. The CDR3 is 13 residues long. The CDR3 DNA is TGTGCCATCAGTGAAGTCTACACAGATACGCAGTATTTT. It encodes CAISEVYTDTQYF.

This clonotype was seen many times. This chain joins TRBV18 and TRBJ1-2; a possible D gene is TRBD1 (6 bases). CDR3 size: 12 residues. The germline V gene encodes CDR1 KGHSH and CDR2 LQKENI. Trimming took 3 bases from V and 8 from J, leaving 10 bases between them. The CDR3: CASSPNREGYTF. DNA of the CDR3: TGTGCCAGCTCACCCAACAGGGAGGGCTACACCTTC. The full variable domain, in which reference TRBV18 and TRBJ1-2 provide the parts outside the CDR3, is NAGVMQNPRHLVRRRGQEARLRCSPMKGHSHVYWYRQLPEEGLKFMVYLQKENIIDESGMPKERFSAEFPKEGPSILRIQQVVRGDSAAYFCASSPNREGYTFGSGTRLTVV.

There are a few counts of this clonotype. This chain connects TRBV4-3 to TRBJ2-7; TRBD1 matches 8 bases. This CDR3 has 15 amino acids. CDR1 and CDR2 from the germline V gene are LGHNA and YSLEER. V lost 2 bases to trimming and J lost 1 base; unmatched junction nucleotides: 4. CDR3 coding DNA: TGCGCCAGCAGCCAATTCCGGGACAGGTCCTACGAGCAGTACTTC. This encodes CASSQFRDRSYEQYF.

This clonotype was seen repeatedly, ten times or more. CDR3 residues: CSGGTESSGANVLTF. CDR3 bases: TGCAGTGGCGGGACCGAGAGCTCTGGGGCCAACGTCCTGACTTTC. J is TRBJ2-6 and V is TRBV20-1; maybe TRBD2 (6 bases). CDR3 length equals 15 residues. V was cut by 7 bases and J by 0 bases, with 13 bases left in between. Per germline, CDR1 DFQATT and CDR2 SNEGSKA (reference sequence).

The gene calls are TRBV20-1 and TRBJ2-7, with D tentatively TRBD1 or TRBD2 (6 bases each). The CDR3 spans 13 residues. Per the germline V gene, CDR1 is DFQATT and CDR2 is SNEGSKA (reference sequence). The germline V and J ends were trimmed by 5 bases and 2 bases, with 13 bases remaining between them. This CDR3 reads CSAGVRGAYEQYF. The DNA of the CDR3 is TGCAGTGCTGGGGTGAGGGGGGCCTACGAGCAGTACTTC.

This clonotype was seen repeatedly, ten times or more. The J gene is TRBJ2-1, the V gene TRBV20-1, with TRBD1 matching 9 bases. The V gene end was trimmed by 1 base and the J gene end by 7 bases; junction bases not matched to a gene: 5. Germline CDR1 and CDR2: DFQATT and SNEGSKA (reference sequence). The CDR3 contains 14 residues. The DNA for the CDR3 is TGCAGTGCTAGAGTTCCGGGACAGGGAAATGAGCAGTTCTTC. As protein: CSARVPGQGNEQFF.

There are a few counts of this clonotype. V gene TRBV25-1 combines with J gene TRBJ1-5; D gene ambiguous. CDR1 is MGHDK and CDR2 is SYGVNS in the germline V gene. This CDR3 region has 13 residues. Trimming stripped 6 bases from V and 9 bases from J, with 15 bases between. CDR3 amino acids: CASREKGKRPQHF. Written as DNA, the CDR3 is TGTGCCAGCAGGGAGAAAGGGAAAAGGCCCCAGCATTTT.

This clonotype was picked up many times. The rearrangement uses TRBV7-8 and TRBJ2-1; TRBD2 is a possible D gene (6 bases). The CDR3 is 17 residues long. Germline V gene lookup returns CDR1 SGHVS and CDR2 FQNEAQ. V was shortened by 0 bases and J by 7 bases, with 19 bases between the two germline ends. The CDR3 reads CASSLADWGVGRNEQFF. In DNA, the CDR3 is TGTGCCAGCAGCTTAGCAGATTGGGGGGTGGGACGGAATGAGCAGTTCTTC.

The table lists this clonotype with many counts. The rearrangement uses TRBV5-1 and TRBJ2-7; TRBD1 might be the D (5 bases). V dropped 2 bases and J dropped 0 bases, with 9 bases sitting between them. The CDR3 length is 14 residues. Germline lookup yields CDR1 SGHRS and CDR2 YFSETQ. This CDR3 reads CASSLKGPSYEQYF. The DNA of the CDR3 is TGCGCCAGCAGCTTAAAGGGGCCCTCCTACGAGCAGTACTTC.

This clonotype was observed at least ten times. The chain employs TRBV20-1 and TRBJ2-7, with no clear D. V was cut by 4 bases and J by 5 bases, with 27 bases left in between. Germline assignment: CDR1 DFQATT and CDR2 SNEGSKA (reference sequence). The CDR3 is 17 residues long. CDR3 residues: CSANQMVNGRLVHEQYF. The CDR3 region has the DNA TGCAGTGCTAATCAGATGGTTAACGGACGGTTGGTCCACGAGCAGTACTTC.

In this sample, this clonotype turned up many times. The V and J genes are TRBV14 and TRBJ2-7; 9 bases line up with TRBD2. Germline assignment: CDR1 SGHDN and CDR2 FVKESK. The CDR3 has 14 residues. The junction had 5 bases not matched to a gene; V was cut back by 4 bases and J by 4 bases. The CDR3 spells CASSPIAGVYEQYF. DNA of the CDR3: TGTGCCAGCAGCCCGATAGCGGGAGTTTACGAGCAGTACTTC.

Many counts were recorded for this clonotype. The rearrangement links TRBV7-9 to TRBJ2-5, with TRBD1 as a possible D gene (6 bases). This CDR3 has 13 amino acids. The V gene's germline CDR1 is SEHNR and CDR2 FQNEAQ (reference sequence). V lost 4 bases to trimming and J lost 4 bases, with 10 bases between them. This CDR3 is CASSSTGLETQYF. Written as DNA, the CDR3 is TGTGCCAGCAGCTCTACAGGGTTAGAGACCCAGTACTTC.

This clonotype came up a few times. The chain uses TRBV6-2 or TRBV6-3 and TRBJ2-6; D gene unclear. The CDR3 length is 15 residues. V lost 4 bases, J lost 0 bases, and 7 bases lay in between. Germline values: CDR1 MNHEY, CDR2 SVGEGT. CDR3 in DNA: TGTGCCAGCAGTTTAGAAGACTCTGGGGCCAACGTCCTGACTTTC. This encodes CASSLEDSGANVLTF.

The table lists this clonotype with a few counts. The CDR3 spells CASSVGLRTDTQYF. In DNA form, the CDR3 reads TGTGCCAGCAGCGTAGGACTACGCACAGATACGCAGTATTTT. The genes are TRBV9 and TRBJ2-3, with a tentative D call TRBD2 (5 bases). From germline, CDR1 is SGDLS and CDR2 YYNGEE. CDR3 length: 14 residues. Between the trimmed V and J ends, which lost 0 bases and 1 base, there was a span of 6 bases.

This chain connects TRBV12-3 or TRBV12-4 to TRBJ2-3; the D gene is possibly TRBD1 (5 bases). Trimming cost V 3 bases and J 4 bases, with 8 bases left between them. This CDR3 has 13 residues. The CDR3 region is CASSFDSPDTQYF. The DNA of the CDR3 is TGTGCCAGCAGTTTTGACAGCCCAGATACGCAGTATTTT.

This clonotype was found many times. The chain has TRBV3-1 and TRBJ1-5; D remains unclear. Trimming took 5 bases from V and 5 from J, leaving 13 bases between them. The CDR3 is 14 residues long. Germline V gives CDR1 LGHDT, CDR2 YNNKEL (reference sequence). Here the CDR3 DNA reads TGTGCCAGCAGCGACTCCCGAGGTCATCAGCCCCAGCATTTT. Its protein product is CASSDSRGHQPQHF.